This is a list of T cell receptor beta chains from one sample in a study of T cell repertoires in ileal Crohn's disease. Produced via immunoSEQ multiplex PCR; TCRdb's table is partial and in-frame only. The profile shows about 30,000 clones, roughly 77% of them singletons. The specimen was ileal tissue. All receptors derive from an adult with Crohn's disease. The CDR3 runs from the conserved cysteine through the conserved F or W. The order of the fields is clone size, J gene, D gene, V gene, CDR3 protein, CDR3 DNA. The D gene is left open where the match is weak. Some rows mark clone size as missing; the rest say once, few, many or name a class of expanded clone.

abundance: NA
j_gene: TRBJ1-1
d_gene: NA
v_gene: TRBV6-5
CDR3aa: CASSYSGGNTEAFF
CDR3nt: TGTGCCAGCAGTTACTCGGGAGGAAACACTGAAGCTTTCTTT

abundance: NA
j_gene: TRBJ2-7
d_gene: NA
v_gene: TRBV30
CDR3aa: CAWARGSYEQYF
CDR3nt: TGTGCCTGGGCCCGGGGGTCCTACGAGCAGTACTTC

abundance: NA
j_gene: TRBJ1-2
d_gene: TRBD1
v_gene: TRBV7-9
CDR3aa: CASRPTGVQGYTF
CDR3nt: TGTGCCAGCAGGCCTACAGGGGTTCAAGGCTACACCTTC

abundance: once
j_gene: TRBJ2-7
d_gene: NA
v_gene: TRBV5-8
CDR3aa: CASSRDRSSYEQYF
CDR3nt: TGTGCCAGCAGCCGTGACAGAAGCTCCTACGAGCAGTACTTC

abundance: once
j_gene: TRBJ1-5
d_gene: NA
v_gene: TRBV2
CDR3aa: CASSGQPNQPQHF
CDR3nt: TGTGCCAGCAGTGGACAGCCTAATCAGCCCCAGCATTTT

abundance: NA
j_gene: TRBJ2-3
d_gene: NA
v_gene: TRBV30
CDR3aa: CAWNRPGADTQYF
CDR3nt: TGTGCCTGGAACCGGCCTGGGGCGGATACGCAGTATTTT

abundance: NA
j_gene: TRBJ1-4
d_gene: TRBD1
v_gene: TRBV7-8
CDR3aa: CASSLLGQPNEKLFF
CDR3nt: TGTGCCAGCAGCTTATTGGGACAGCCTAATGAAAAACTGTTTTTT

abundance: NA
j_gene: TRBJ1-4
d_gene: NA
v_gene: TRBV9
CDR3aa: CASSSTTGTHEKLFF
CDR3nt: TGTGCCAGCAGCAGTACAACAGGGACCCATGAAAAACTGTTTTTT

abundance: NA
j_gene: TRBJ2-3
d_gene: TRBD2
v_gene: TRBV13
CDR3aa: CASSFRKRGGHIDTQYF
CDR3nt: TGTGCCAGCAGCTTTAGAAAGCGGGGGGGCCATATAGATACGCAGTATTTT

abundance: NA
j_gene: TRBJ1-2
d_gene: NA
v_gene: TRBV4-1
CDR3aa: CASSPNEVVRYGYTF
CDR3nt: TGCGCCAGCAGCCCGAATGAAGTAGTCCGCTATGGCTACACCTTC

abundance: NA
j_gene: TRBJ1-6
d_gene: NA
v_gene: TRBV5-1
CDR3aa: CASSLGEGSYSPLHF
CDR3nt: TGCGCCAGCAGCTTGGGGGAGGGGTCTTATTCACCCCTCCACTTT

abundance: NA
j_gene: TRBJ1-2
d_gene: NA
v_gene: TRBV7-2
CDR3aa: CASSSLGRGFGGYTF
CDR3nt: TGTGCCAGCAGCTCCTTGGGCAGGGGATTCGGGGGCTACACCTTC

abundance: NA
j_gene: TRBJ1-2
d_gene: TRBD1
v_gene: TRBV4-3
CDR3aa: CASSQMGQGSLDGYTF
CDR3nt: TGCGCCAGCAGCCAAATGGGACAGGGGAGTTTAGATGGCTACACCTTC

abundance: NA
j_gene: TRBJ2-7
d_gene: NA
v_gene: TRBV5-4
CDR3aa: CASSFIAGARDEQYF
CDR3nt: TGTGCCAGCAGCTTTATCGCGGGGGCCCGAGACGAGCAGTACTTC

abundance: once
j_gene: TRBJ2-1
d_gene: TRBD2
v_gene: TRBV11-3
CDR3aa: CASSAQGLAGRNEQFF
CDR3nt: TGTGCCAGCAGCGCCCAGGGACTAGCGGGGAGGAATGAGCAGTTCTTC

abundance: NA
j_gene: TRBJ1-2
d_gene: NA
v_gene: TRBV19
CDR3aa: CASSISAGLYGYTF
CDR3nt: TGTGCCAGTAGTATATCTGCTGGACTATATGGCTACACCTTC

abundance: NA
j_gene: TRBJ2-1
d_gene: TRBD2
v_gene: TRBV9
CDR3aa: CASSVSSGGYNEQFF
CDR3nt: TGTGCCAGCAGCGTAAGTAGCGGGGGTTACAATGAGCAGTTCTTC

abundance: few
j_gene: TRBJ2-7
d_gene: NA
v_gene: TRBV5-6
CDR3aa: CASSLAGQTRYEQYF
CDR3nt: TGTGCCAGCAGCTTGGCAGGACAGACACGCTACGAGCAGTACTTC

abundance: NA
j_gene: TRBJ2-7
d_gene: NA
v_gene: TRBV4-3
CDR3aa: CASSQAWRVGPYEQYF
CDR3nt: TGCGCCAGCAGCCAAGCCTGGCGGGTTGGGCCCTACGAGCAGTACTTC

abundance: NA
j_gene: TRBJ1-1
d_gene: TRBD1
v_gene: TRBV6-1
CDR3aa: CASSGAGQGLIKDTEAFF
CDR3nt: TGTGCCAGCAGTGGCGCGGGACAGGGGTTGATTAAGGACACTGAAGCTTTCTTT

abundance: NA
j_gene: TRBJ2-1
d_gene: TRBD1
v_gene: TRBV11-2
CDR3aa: CASSLGTGRYNEQFF
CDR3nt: TGTGCCAGCAGCCTGGGGACAGGGAGATACAATGAGCAGTTCTTC

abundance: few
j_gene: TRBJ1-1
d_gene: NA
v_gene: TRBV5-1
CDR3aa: CASSLRVMNTEAFF
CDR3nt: TGCGCCAGCAGCCTCAGGGTCATGAACACTGAAGCTTTCTTT

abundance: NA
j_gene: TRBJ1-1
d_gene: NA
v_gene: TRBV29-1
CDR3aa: CSVRPGHMNTEAFF
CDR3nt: TGCAGCGTACGACCGGGACATATGAACACTGAAGCTTTCTTT

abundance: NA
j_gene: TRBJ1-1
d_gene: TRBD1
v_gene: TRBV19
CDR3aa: CACSRDSNTEAFF
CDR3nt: TGTGCCTGCTCCCGGGACAGCAACACTGAAGCTTTCTTT

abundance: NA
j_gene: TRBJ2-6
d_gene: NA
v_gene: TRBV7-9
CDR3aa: CASSFFLGEVSGANVLTF
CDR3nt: TGTGCCAGCAGCTTTTTCCTTGGAGAGGTCTCTGGGGCCAACGTCCTGACTTTC

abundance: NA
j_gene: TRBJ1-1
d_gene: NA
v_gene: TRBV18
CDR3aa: CASSPRSITGSEAFF
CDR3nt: TGTGCCAGCTCACCCAGAAGCATCACAGGGTCTGAAGCTTTCTTT

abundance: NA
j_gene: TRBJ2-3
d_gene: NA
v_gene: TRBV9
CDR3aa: CASSEGGRGTDTQYF
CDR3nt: TGTGCCAGCAGCGAAGGGGGAAGGGGCACAGATACGCAGTATTTT

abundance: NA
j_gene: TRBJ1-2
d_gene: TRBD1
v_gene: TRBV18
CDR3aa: CASSLRTGALENGYTF
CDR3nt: TGTGCCAGCTCACTACGGACAGGGGCCTTGGAGAATGGCTACACCTTC

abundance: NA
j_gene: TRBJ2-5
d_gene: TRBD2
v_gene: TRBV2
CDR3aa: CASRPSGGDQETQYF
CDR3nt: TGTGCCAGCAGGCCTAGCGGGGGGGATCAAGAGACCCAGTACTTC